These T cell receptor beta chains were read from a single sample in a study of blood T cell repertoires in COVID-19. Clones were sequenced by immunoSEQ multiplex PCR, and TCRdb holds only the in-frame ones, with some missing. The top ten clones hold 6.5% to 9% of a sample with a few hundred thousand clones, 80% of them seen once. Sequencing was performed on PBMCs or T cells enriched from blood (not recorded which). The origin of the receptors is a woman aged 40 to 50 with acute COVID-19. The CDR3 runs from the conserved cysteine through the conserved F or W. A D gene is named only where the DNA matches it firmly. A clone size is listed for some rows: how often the clone was seen (once, few, many), or a class if it is expanded.

j_gene	v_gene	abundance	d_gene	CDR3aa	CDR3nt
TRBJ1-4	TRBV3-1/TRBV3-2	NA	NA	CASSPLTVGGEKLFF	TGTGCCAGCAGCCCTCTGACAGTGGGAGGTGAAAAACTGTTTTTT
TRBJ2-1	TRBV19	NA	NA	CASSLRGGSINEQFF	TGTGCCAGTAGCCTTAGGGGGGGGAGCATCAATGAGCAGTTCTTC
TRBJ2-2	TRBV6-6	NA	TRBD1	CASSYHRGDGELFF	TGTGCCAGCAGTTACCACAGGGGGGACGGGGAGCTGTTTTTT
TRBJ1-1	TRBV2	NA	NA	CASSSSQISGAFF	TGTGCCAGCAGTTCGTCCCAAATCTCCGGAGCTTTCTTT
TRBJ1-6	TRBV30	NA	NA	CAWITGGDSPLHF	TGTGCCTGGATCACGGGGGGGGATTCACCCCTCCACTTT
TRBJ2-2	TRBV6-2/TRBV6-3	NA	TRBD1	CASSSNPGQGFTGELFF	TGTGCCAGCAGTTCTAACCCGGGACAGGGTTTCACCGGGGAGCTGTTTTTT
TRBJ1-4	TRBV23-1	NA	NA	CASSGEKLFF	TGCGCCAGCAGCGGGGAAAAACTGTTTTTT
TRBJ2-7	TRBV7-8	NA	TRBD2	CASSLMGLALSEQYF	TGTGCCAGCAGCCTGATGGGACTAGCGCTGTCCGAGCAGTACTTC
TRBJ2-3	TRBV7-6	NA	NA	CASSFGPGFTDTQYF	TGTGCCAGCAGCTTCGGACCGGGGTTCACAGATACGCAGTATTTT
TRBJ1-2	TRBV18	NA	NA	CASSPPSGLYGYTF	TGTGCCAGCTCACCACCGTCGGGTCTATACGGCTACACCTTC
TRBJ2-7	TRBV10-3	NA	NA	CAISESTAAYEQYF	TGTGCCATCAGTGAGTCAACAGCCGCCTACGAGCAGTACTTC
TRBJ1-4	TRBV5-1	NA	TRBD1	CASSRRDRNEKLFF	TGCGCCAGCAGCCGCCGGGACAGAAATGAAAAACTGTTTTTT
TRBJ2-3	TRBV9	NA	TRBD2	CASSPLPRLAVTDTQYF	TGTGCCAGCAGCCCCCTCCCCCGACTAGCGGTCACAGATACGCAGTATTTT
TRBJ2-7	TRBV5-1	NA	TRBD1	CASSLDRGLREQYF	TGCGCCAGCAGCTTGGATAGGGGGCTGCGAGAGCAGTACTTC
TRBJ2-6	TRBV27	NA	NA	CASTSRAGANVLTF	TGTGCCAGCACAAGCAGGGCTGGGGCCAACGTCCTGACTTTC
TRBJ1-5	TRBV7-2	NA	NA	CASRPGLYSNQPQHF	TGTGCCAGCAGACCGGGACTATATAGCAATCAGCCCCAGCATTTT
TRBJ1-1	TRBV29-1	NA	TRBD1	CSAPGQYNTEAFF	TGCAGCGCCCCGGGACAGTATAACACTGAAGCTTTCTTT
TRBJ1-5	TRBV9	NA	TRBD1	CASSRTGGGNQPQHF	TGTGCCAGCAGCAGAACAGGGGGCGGCAATCAGCCCCAGCATTTT
TRBJ1-1	TRBV7-8	NA	NA	CASSLDRNTEAFF	TGTGCCAGCAGCCTGGACAGAAACACTGAAGCTTTCTTT
TRBJ2-1	TRBV5-1	NA	TRBD1	CASSLGTGRYNEQFF	TGCGCCAGCAGCTTGGGGACAGGGCGTTACAATGAGCAGTTCTTC
TRBJ1-5	TRBV19	NA	TRBD1	CASSIGPTGDQPQHF	TGTGCCAGTAGTATAGGACCCACAGGGGATCAGCCCCAGCATTTT
TRBJ1-6	TRBV9	NA	TRBD1	CASSVAAGGNSPLHF	TGTGCCAGCAGCGTAGCGGCAGGGGGTAATTCACCCCTCCACTTT
TRBJ2-5	TRBV5-4	once	NA	CASSFIGREETQYF	TGTGCCAGCAGCTTTATTGGCAGGGAAGAGACCCAGTACTTC
TRBJ2-7	TRBV30	NA	TRBD1	CAWSTGQGFYEQYF	TGTGCCTGGAGCACGGGACAGGGTTTTTACGAGCAGTACTTC
TRBJ1-6	TRBV11-2	NA	TRBD1	CASSLNRGQNSPLHF	TGTGCCAGCAGCTTGAACAGGGGGCAAAATTCACCCCTCCACTTT
TRBJ2-7	TRBV6-2/TRBV6-3	NA	TRBD2	CASSYSRGSSYEQYF	TGTGCCAGCAGTTACTCGCGCGGGAGCTCCTACGAGCAGTACTTC
TRBJ2-1	TRBV5-1	NA	NA	CASSLRGGSREQFF	TGCGCCAGCAGCTTGAGGGGGGGCTCACGTGAGCAGTTCTTC
TRBJ1-3	TRBV6-6	NA	TRBD1	CASSYQRTGGNTIYF	TGTGCCAGCAGTTACCAGAGGACAGGGGGAAACACCATATATTTT
TRBJ1-2	TRBV6-5	NA	NA	CASNRGEGNGYTF	TGTGCCAGCAACCGCGGCGAGGGTAATGGCTACACCTTC
TRBJ1-2	TRBV3-1/TRBV3-2	NA	NA	CASSQDSRGYGYTF	TGTGCCAGCAGCCAAGACAGCAGGGGCTATGGCTACACCTTC
TRBJ1-4	TRBV28	NA	NA	CASSGGHATNEKLFF	TGTGCCAGCAGTGGGGGACACGCAACTAATGAAAAACTGTTTTTT
TRBJ1-2	TRBV7-2	NA	TRBD1	CASSLDPDRNNYGYTF	TGTGCCAGCAGCTTAGATCCGGACAGGAATAACTATGGCTACACCTTC
TRBJ1-4	TRBV29-1	few	NA	CSVASQLNEKLFF	TGCAGCGTTGCTTCACAGTTAAATGAAAAACTGTTTTTT
TRBJ2-7	TRBV19	NA	TRBD1	CASSIGRTGYEQYF	TGTGCCAGTAGTATAGGACGGACAGGTTACGAGCAGTACTTC
TRBJ2-3	TRBV7-9	once	TRBD2	CASSSLAGGGTDTQYF	TGTGCCAGCAGCTCCTTAGCGGGAGGAGGTACAGATACGCAGTATTTT
TRBJ1-3	TRBV4-1	few	NA	CASSQGQFSGNTIYF	TGCGCCAGCAGCCAAGGGCAATTCTCTGGAAACACCATATATTTT
TRBJ2-7	TRBV28	NA	TRBD1	CASSLWRYEGQGPEQYF	TGTGCCAGCAGTTTATGGAGGTATGAGGGACAGGGACCCGAGCAGTACTTC
TRBJ1-4	TRBV10-3	NA	TRBD1	CAISERDSPNEKLFF	TGTGCCATCAGTGAGAGGGACAGTCCTAATGAAAAACTGTTTTTT